Listed below are T cell receptor beta chains from one sample, sequenced in a study of control samples from healthy donors and cancer patients. Profiled with immunoSEQ multiplex PCR; TCRdb holds only in-frame clones, not every one. This sample yields approximately 70,000 clones, of which roughly nine tenths are seen a single time; less than 6.5% belongs to the top ten. The sample comprised PBMCs. The receptors here all came from a man aged 55 to 70 with colorectal cancer. Both conserved end residues are part of each CDR3. D genes are given only for firm matches. Size tells how often a clone was seen (once, few, many) or the class of an expanded clone, and some rows leave it out.

CDR3nt | CDR3aa | v_gene | d_gene | len | abundance | j_gene
TGTGCCAGCAGTTACTCGGAGGGGTCAGGACAGCCCCAGCATTTT | CASSYSEGSGQPQHF | TRBV6-7 | . | 15 | . | TRBJ1-5
TGTGCCAGCAGGGTACAGGCGTCGAACACTGAAGCTTTCTTT | CASRVQASNTEAFF | TRBV2 | . | 14 | . | TRBJ1-1
TGTGCCAGCAGCCCCGGTGGGCGAGGCTACACCTTC | CASSPGGRGYTF | TRBV6-5 | . | 12 | . | TRBJ1-2
TGCGCCAGCAGCCCCCAGACAGGGCCACTGAACACTGAAGCTTTCTTT | CASSPQTGPLNTEAFF | TRBV5-1 | TRBD1 | 16 | . | TRBJ1-1
TGCGCCAGCAGCCAATTCCTTGCGGGGACTGAAGCTTTCTTT | CASSQFLAGTEAFF | TRBV4-3 | . | 14 | once | TRBJ1-1
TGTGCCAGCAGTTTGAGGGCGGGGGGGTACTACGAGCAGTACTTC | CASSLRAGGYYEQYF | TRBV27 | TRBD2 | 15 | . | TRBJ2-7
TGTGCCAGCAGCGAAGGTAGCGGGGGGGCCTTGAATGAGCAGTTCTTC | CASSEGSGGALNEQFF | TRBV7-6 | TRBD2 | 16 | once | TRBJ2-1
TGTGCCAGCAGTTTAATGGGACAGGGAATAACCGGGGAGCTGTTTTTT | CASSLMGQGITGELFF | TRBV28 | TRBD1 | 16 | . | TRBJ2-2
TGTGCCAGCAGTGTCGCTGGGTTCGAGCAGTACTTC | CASSVAGFEQYF | TRBV2 | . | 12 | . | TRBJ2-7
TGTGCCAGCAGCTTGGGGCTCCCTGGAAACACCATATATTTT | CASSLGLPGNTIYF | TRBV5-8 | . | 14 | . | TRBJ1-3
TGTGCCAGTAGTACCTACGGTTTAAAACTGTTTTTT | CASSTYGLKLFF | TRBV19 | . | 12 | . | TRBJ1-4
TGTGCCAGCAGCTTACAGGGTGGGAACACTGAAGCTTTCTTT | CASSLQGGNTEAFF | TRBV28 | . | 14 | few | TRBJ1-1
TGTGCCAGCAGCCCCACACCCGACAATGAGCAGTTCTTC | CASSPTPDNEQFF | TRBV7-3 | . | 13 | . | TRBJ2-1
TGTGCCAGCAGCCTACAGGGGGCGGGGGAGCAGTACTTC | CASSLQGAGEQYF | TRBV6-5 | TRBD1 | 13 | . | TRBJ2-7
TGCGCCAGCAGCCCTAGCGGGGGGGCGACGGAGCAGTACTTC | CASSPSGGATEQYF | TRBV5-1 | TRBD2 | 14 | . | TRBJ2-7
TGTGCCAACTGGACAGCCTCATCGGAAGAGCAGTACTTC | CANWTASSEEQYF | TRBV27 | . | 13 | . | TRBJ2-7
TGTGCCAGCAGCCCCTCTCTCGGCGAACTGTTTTTT | CASSPSLGELFF | TRBV2 | . | 12 | . | TRBJ1-4
TGTGCCAGCAGCCAAGATGACAGGGGATACAATGAGCAGTTCTTC | CASSQDDRGYNEQFF | TRBV4-2 | TRBD1 | 15 | . | TRBJ2-1
TGTGCCATCAGTGTCGATAGTAACTATGGCTACACCTTC | CAISVDSNYGYTF | TRBV10-3 | . | 13 | . | TRBJ1-2
TGTGCCAGCTCACGGGGACCCGGGACATTGGAGACCCAGTACTTC | CASSRGPGTLETQYF | TRBV18 | . | 15 | once | TRBJ2-5
TGTGCCAGCAGCTTCTTCCCGGGCCTAGGCTACGAGCAGTACTTC | CASSFFPGLGYEQYF | TRBV7-2 | . | 15 | . | TRBJ2-7
TGTGCCAGCAGCCCCTTGGGACCGAGCTCTGGAAACACCATATATTTT | CASSPLGPSSGNTIYF | TRBV14 | . | 16 | . | TRBJ1-3
TGTGCCAGCAGCCCCTCTGAGGTTTACTATGGCTACACCTTC | CASSPSEVYYGYTF | TRBV25-1 | . | 14 | few | TRBJ1-2
TGCAGCGTTGAAGATCGCGGACAGGGCCAAGAGACCCAGTACTTC | CSVEDRGQGQETQYF | TRBV29-1 | TRBD1 | 15 | . | TRBJ2-5
TGTGCCAGCTCACCACCGTCGGTAGCCAAAAACATTCAGTACTTC | CASSPPSVAKNIQYF | TRBV18 | . | 15 | once | TRBJ2-4
TGCGCCAGCAGCCAAGGCCCAGCGGGGGGAGATCTATACATTCAGTACTTC | CASSQGPAGGDLYIQYF | TRBV4-1 | TRBD2 | 17 | . | TRBJ2-4
TGTGCCAGCAGCGTAGCCGGGGGGGCCGAGGCAGATACGCAGTATTTT | CASSVAGGAEADTQYF | TRBV9 | TRBD2 | 16 | . | TRBJ2-3
TGCGCCAGCAGCTTGGGGATAGCGGGGGGCTTCAACTACAATGAGCAGTTCTTC | CASSLGIAGGFNYNEQFF | TRBV5-1 | TRBD2 | 18 | . | TRBJ2-1
TGTGCCAGTACCCTCTCAGGGAGCAATCAGCCCCAGCATTTT | CASTLSGSNQPQHF | TRBV19 | . | 14 | . | TRBJ1-5
TGTGCCAGCAGCTTAGCGGGCGGGGGGGCTTATGAGCAGTTCTTC | CASSLAGGGAYEQFF | TRBV7-2 | TRBD2 | 15 | . | TRBJ2-1
TGTGCCACCAGCTCCGGGACTAGCCGGGGGGAGACCCAGTACTTC | CATSSGTSRGETQYF | TRBV24-1 | TRBD2 | 15 | . | TRBJ2-5
TGTGCCAGCTCACCATTCGGGGATCGAGTATCTGGTGGGGAGCTGTTTTTT | CASSPFGDRVSGGELFF | TRBV18 | . | 17 | . | TRBJ2-2
TGTGCCAGCATCCACCCCCCAGGGGGGAGTACTGAAGCTTTCTTT | CASIHPPGGSTEAFF | TRBV6-1 | TRBD1 | 15 | once | TRBJ1-1
TGTGCCAGTAGTATTGGAAGTGTAGGGAACAATGAGCAGTTCTTC | CASSIGSVGNNEQFF | TRBV19 | . | 15 | . | TRBJ2-1
TGTGCCAGCAGCTTCGCCGGGACTGGGAGCACAGATACGCAGTATTTT | CASSFAGTGSTDTQYF | TRBV9 | . | 16 | . | TRBJ2-3
TGTGCCTGGAGTTCCGGACTGAGCAATCAGCCCCAGCATTTT | CAWSSGLSNQPQHF | TRBV30 | . | 14 | . | TRBJ1-5
TGTGCCAGCTCACCGGCGACTAGCGGGGCGAACACCGGGGAGCTGTTTTTT | CASSPATSGANTGELFF | TRBV18 | TRBD2 | 17 | . | TRBJ2-2
TGCGCCAGCAGCCAAGATCACGGCAGTCCAGCAACTAATGAAAAACTGTTTTTT | CASSQDHGSPATNEKLFF | TRBV4-3 | . | 18 | . | TRBJ1-4
TGTGCCAGCACCTTAGATGCGGGCGCCGGGAATGAGCAGTTCTTC | CASTLDAGAGNEQFF | TRBV11-3 | . | 15 | . | TRBJ2-1
TGTGCCAGCAGTTTAATCTCCCGGGATGGACTGTTTTTT | CASSLISRDGLFF | TRBV28 | . | 13 | . | TRBJ1-4
TGTGCCATCAGGTCCCACTCTGGAAACACCATATATTTT | CAIRSHSGNTIYF | TRBV10-3 | . | 13 | . | TRBJ1-3
TGTGCCAGCAGCCGGATGGGGGCTAGCAATCAGCCCCAGCATTTT | CASSRMGASNQPQHF | TRBV5-8 | . | 15 | once | TRBJ1-5
TGTGCCAGTAGTGTACCCCAACCCTTGGTTAGATCTAACTATGGCTACACCTTC | CASSVPQPLVRSNYGYTF | TRBV19 | . | 18 | . | TRBJ1-2
TGTGCCAGCTCCCGCCAAGCGCTCCAAGAGACCCAGTACTTC | CASSRQALQETQYF | TRBV18 | . | 14 | . | TRBJ2-5
TGCGCCAGCAGCCAAGCACAGACAGGGCGTACCTATGGCTACACCTTC | CASSQAQTGRTYGYTF | TRBV4-1 | TRBD1 | 16 | . | TRBJ1-2
TGTGCCAGCAGCTTAGTTGCGGCAAAACTGTTTTTT | CASSLVAAKLFF | TRBV11-3 | . | 12 | few | TRBJ1-4
TGTGCCAGCTCCCCACGGGGGGGTGTGGAGAACACTGAAGCTTTCTTT | CASSPRGGVENTEAFF | TRBV18 | . | 16 | . | TRBJ1-1
TGTGCCAGCAGTTACTCAGGGGATAATTCACCCCTCCACTTT | CASSYSGDNSPLHF | TRBV6-5 | . | 14 | . | TRBJ1-6
TGTGCCAGCAGTCCCCGAGTCGGACTAGCGGGGGAGTACAATGAGCAGTTCTTC | CASSPRVGLAGEYNEQFF | TRBV6-6 | TRBD2 | 18 | . | TRBJ2-1
TGCAGCTATCGCGGGGGGGGCAATCAGCCCCAGCATTTT | CSYRGGGNQPQHF | TRBV29-1 | . | 13 | . | TRBJ1-5
TGCAGCGTTTTCAGCATAGCGGGGGGGAGCACAGATACGCAGTATTTT | CSVFSIAGGSTDTQYF | TRBV29-1 | TRBD2 | 16 | once | TRBJ2-3
TGTGCCAGCTCACAGTTGACAGGGCGCAGGACTTTCTTT | CASSQLTGRRTFF | TRBV18 | TRBD1 | 13 | . | TRBJ1-1
TGTGCCACCAGTGGGGAGAACTATGGCTACACCTTC | CATSGENYGYTF | TRBV24-1 | . | 12 | . | TRBJ1-2
TGTGCCATCAGTGGGAGGGGGATGAACACTGAAGCTTTCTTT | CAISGRGMNTEAFF | TRBV10-3 | . | 14 | few | TRBJ1-1
TGTGCCAGCTCACCATTGGGGGGTTCAGACACTGAAGCTTTCTTT | CASSPLGGSDTEAFF | TRBV18 | . | 15 | . | TRBJ1-1